These T cell receptor beta chains were read from a single sample in a study of tumour-infiltrating T cells in Burkitt lymphoma. Profiled with immunoSEQ multiplex PCR; TCRdb holds only in-frame clones, not every one. This repertoire shows some 2,500 clones, 13% to 15% found once; its top ten account for about 14%. Sequencing used tumor tissue. These receptors came from a human donor with Burkitt lymphoma. The CDR3 runs from the conserved cysteine through the conserved F or W. A D gene is named only where the DNA matches it firmly. Size is stated for part of the rows, as once, few or many counts, or as a class when the clone is expanded.

V gene	J gene	CDR3 length	D gene	clone size	CDR3 DNA	CDR3 protein
TRBV6-6	TRBJ1-4	15	TRBD1	NA	TGTGCCAGCAGTCTAACAGGGGTCGGAGGTGAAAAACTGTTTTTT	CASSLTGVGGEKLFF
TRBV4-2	TRBJ2-1	15	NA	few	TGTGCCAGCAGCCAAGATCCACTCTCCTACAATGAGCAGTTCTTC	CASSQDPLSYNEQFF
TRBV18	TRBJ1-2	14	NA	NA	TGTGCCAGCTCACCCCAGGACAGTAACTATGGCTACACCTTC	CASSPQDSNYGYTF
TRBV7-8	TRBJ1-3	15	TRBD1	NA	TGTGCCAGCAGCCCCCTGACAGGGAATGGAAACACCATATATTTT	CASSPLTGNGNTIYF
TRBV30	TRBJ2-7	14	NA	NA	TGTGCCTGGGGGCACGGCCGGGGGCAGGACGAGCAGTACTTC	CAWGHGRGQDEQYF
TRBV14	TRBJ2-3	14	NA	few	TGTGCCAGCAGCCAAGTCAGGTTCACAGATATGCAGTATTTT	CASSQVRFTDMQYF
TRBV28	TRBJ2-7	15	TRBD2	NA	TGTGCCAGCAGTTTAGCGGGGGGGTCTCCTGACGAGCAGTACTTC	CASSLAGGSPDEQYF
TRBV5-5	TRBJ2-7	14	NA	NA	TGTGCCAGCAGCTTGGTCTCCGTGGTGAGCGAGCAGTACTTC	CASSLVSVVSEQYF
TRBV19	TRBJ1-6	19	NA	few	TGTGCCAGTAGCCATACTCCCTTGGTCACGGAGACCTATAATTCACCCCTCCACTTT	CASSHTPLVTETYNSPLHF
TRBV5-1	TRBJ1-5	11	NA	NA	TGCGCCAGCAGGGGCAATCAGCCCCAGCATTTT	CASRGNQPQHF
TRBV2	TRBJ1-1	11	NA	few	TGTGCCAGCAGTGAACTCTTAAGGGCTTTCTTT	CASSELLRAFF
TRBV25-1	TRBJ1-5	13	NA	large	TGTGCCAGCAGTGGGGCGGGCAATCAGCCCCAGCATTTT	CASSGAGNQPQHF
TRBV28	TRBJ1-2	14	NA	NA	TGTGCCAGCAGTTTACCCGGGGCTAACTATGGCTATACCTTC	CASSLPGANYGYTF
TRBV28	TRBJ2-7	15	NA	NA	TGTGCCAGCAGTTTATCGGAGGCACTCCGCTACGAGCAGTACTTC	CASSLSEALRYEQYF
TRBV6-5	TRBJ1-2	14	NA	NA	TGTGCCAGCAGTGAGCGGACCGGTCACTATGGCTACACCTTC	CASSERTGHYGYTF
TRBV4-2	TRBJ1-5	16	NA	NA	TGTGCCAGCAGCCAAGATCCATCGGGACCCTACCAGCCCCAGCATTTT	CASSQDPSGPYQPQHF
TRBV2	TRBJ1-2	14	TRBD1	NA	TGTGCCAGCAGGCTCCCCCAGGGGGAGCGGGGCTACACCTTC	CASRLPQGERGYTF
TRBV15	TRBJ2-3	16	TRBD2	NA	TGTGCCACCAGCAGAGGGACTAGCGGGGGGACAGATACGCAGTATTTT	CATSRGTSGGTDTQYF
TRBV6-5	TRBJ1-1	14	NA	few	TGTGCCAGCAGTTACTCGAATATACAGGTTGAAGCTTTCTTT	CASSYSNIQVEAFF
TRBV2	TRBJ2-3	13	NA	few	TGTGCCAGCAGTGAAAGGGTGGGAGATACGCAGTATTTT	CASSERVGDTQYF
TRBV2	TRBJ1-2	13	NA	large	TGTGCCAGCACTAAAGGGACGGACTATGGCTACACCTTC	CASTKGTDYGYTF
TRBV5-6	TRBJ2-1	16	NA	NA	TGTGCCAGCAGGTGGACAGCCCAAAGCTCCTACAATGAGCAGTTCTTC	CASRWTAQSSYNEQFF
TRBV9	TRBJ1-2	15	TRBD1	NA	TGTGCCAGCAGCGTAGCTTTGACAGGGCCATATGGCTACACCTTC	CASSVALTGPYGYTF
TRBV14	TRBJ2-3	14	NA	NA	TGTGCCAGCAGCCAAGTTAGGTTCACAGATACGCAGTATTTT	CASSQVRFTDTQYF
TRBV7-2	TRBJ1-2	16	NA	few	TGTGCCAGCAGCCTATCCTACAGGGAGAATTTTAATGGCTACACCTTC	CASSLSYRENFNGYTF
TRBV6-1	TRBJ1-1	8	NA	few	TGTGCCAGAATCCAAGCTTTCTTT	CARIQAFF
TRBV6-5	TRBJ2-5	15	TRBD2	few	TGTGCCAGCAGCCAACTAGCGGGGGGGTTAGAGACCCAGTACTTC	CASSQLAGGLETQYF
TRBV10-3	TRBJ2-7	11	NA	few	TGTGCCATCAGTGAAGGGCCCGAGCAGTACTTC	CAISEGPEQYF
TRBV5-5	TRBJ2-1	11	NA	large	TGTGCCAGCATCCTCTACAATGAGCAGTTCTTC	CASILYNEQFF
TRBV28	TRBJ2-3	15	NA	NA	TGTGCCAGCAGTCCCCTCGGGGGGCGACGAGATACGCAGTATTTT	CASSPLGGRRDTQYF
TRBV18	TRBJ1-6	12	NA	few	TGTGCCAGCGCTCCCGGTAATTCACCCCTCCACTTT	CASAPGNSPLHF
TRBV4-2	TRBJ1-4	14	NA	few	TGTGCCAGCAGCCAAGATTGGGGGTATGAAAAACTGTTTTTT	CASSQDWGYEKLFF
TRBV5-1	TRBJ1-4	13	NA	few	TGCGCCAGCAGCAAACAGATGAATGAAAAACTGTTTTTT	CASSKQMNEKLFF
TRBV7-7	TRBJ2-1	16	NA	few	TGTGCTAGCAGCTTAGCGTGGGGGGGCCCATACAATGAGCAGTTCTTC	CASSLAWGGPYNEQFF
TRBV2	TRBJ1-5	19	TRBD1	NA	TGTGCCAGCAGTGAAATCTTCCAGGGGGCAAGCCTTAGCAATCAGCCCCAGCATTTT	CASSEIFQGASLSNQPQHF
TRBV13	TRBJ2-1	18	TRBD2	large	TGTGCCAGCAGCTTAGCTACACTAGCGGGGGGGCATCTTAATGAGCAGTTCTTC	CASSLATLAGGHLNEQFF
TRBV5-1	TRBJ2-1	15	TRBD2	NA	TGCGCCAGCAGCTCCTTAGCGGGGGGGCAGAATGAGCAGTTCTTC	CASSSLAGGQNEQFF
TRBV9	TRBJ1-1	15	NA	NA	TGTGCCAGCAGCGTAGAAGGGGGGCCGGTAACTGAAGCTTTCTTT	CASSVEGGPVTEAFF
TRBV11-2	TRBJ2-2	15	NA	NA	TGTGCCAGCAGCTTAGATCATGGAGTAACCGGGGAGCTGTTTTTT	CASSLDHGVTGELFF